A selection of T cell receptor beta chains follows, all from one sample in a study of shared clonotypes between healthy human individuals. The assay was immunoSEQ multiplex PCR, and TCRdb's table has in-frame clones only and misses some. The data contain about 1.5 million clones, nearly 99% of them singletons. The material sequenced was naive CD4+ T cells sorted from blood. These receptors all come from a man aged 25-40 years in good health. CDR3s include the opening cysteine and the closing phenylalanine or tryptophan. A D gene is named only where the DNA matches it firmly. Where a row states a size, it is once, few, many or the class of an expanded clone; other rows omit it.

V: TRBV11-2
D: .
J: TRBJ1-5
size: .
DNA: TGTGCCAGCAGCTTAGGTCCAGGCCGAGGGAATCAGCCCCAGCATTTT
CDR3: CASSLGPGRGNQPQHF

V: TRBV11-2
D: TRBD2
J: TRBJ2-1
size: .
DNA: TGTGCCAGCAGGCCTCCGGGAGGCGGGAATTACAATGAGCAGTTCTTC
CDR3: CASRPPGGGNYNEQFF

V: TRBV6-4
D: .
J: TRBJ2-1
size: .
DNA: TGTGCCAGCAGCGACAAGGGTTTCCCCTACAATGAGCAGTTCTTC
CDR3: CASSDKGFPYNEQFF

V: TRBV11-3
D: TRBD1
J: TRBJ2-7
size: .
DNA: TGTGCCAGCAGCTTGAGACAGGGCCAGACCTACGAGCAGTACTTC
CDR3: CASSLRQGQTYEQYF

V: TRBV29-1
D: TRBD2
J: TRBJ2-1
size: .
DNA: TGCAGCGTTGGGACTAGCGGGAGATGGAATGAGCAGTTCTTC
CDR3: CSVGTSGRWNEQFF

V: TRBV9
D: TRBD2
J: TRBJ2-5
size: .
DNA: TGTGCCAGCAGCTTGGGGACTAGCGGGGGTGAGACCCAGTACTTC
CDR3: CASSLGTSGGETQYF

V: TRBV19
D: .
J: TRBJ1-1
size: once
DNA: TGTGTGTCTAGATTAAACACTGAAGCTTTCTTT
CDR3: CVSRLNTEAFF

V: TRBV11-3
D: TRBD1
J: TRBJ2-1
size: .
DNA: TGTGCCAGCAGCTCAAGGGACAGCTTAGAGAACAATGAGCAGTTCTTC
CDR3: CASSSRDSLENNEQFF

V: TRBV5-5
D: .
J: TRBJ2-2
size: .
DNA: TGTGCCAGCAGCTTACTCGGCAGGGCGAACACCGGGGAGCTGTTTTTT
CDR3: CASSLLGRANTGELFF

V: TRBV15
D: .
J: TRBJ2-5
size: .
DNA: TGTGCCACCAGCATCGAAACGAGAAAAGAGACCCAGTACTTC
CDR3: CATSIETRKETQYF

V: TRBV28
D: TRBD2
J: TRBJ2-7
size: .
DNA: TGTGCCAGCAGTCAACGGGGAGGGGAGAGGTACGAGCAGTACTTC
CDR3: CASSQRGGERYEQYF

V: TRBV4-3
D: .
J: TRBJ2-2
size: once
DNA: TGCGCCAGCAGCCAACTGGGAGTAGGTAACACCGGGGAGCTGTTTTTT
CDR3: CASSQLGVGNTGELFF

V: TRBV25-1
D: TRBD1
J: TRBJ1-5
size: .
DNA: TGTGCCAGCAGCCGAGGGGGCGATCAGCCCCAGCATTTT
CDR3: CASSRGGDQPQHF

V: TRBV9
D: TRBD1
J: TRBJ2-3
size: once
DNA: TGTGCCAGCAGCCCGGGACAGGGGGTCCCAGATACGCAGTATTTT
CDR3: CASSPGQGVPDTQYF

V: TRBV10-1
D: .
J: TRBJ2-7
size: .
DNA: TGCGCCAGCAGTGAGTCTTTAATCAACGAGCAGTACTTC
CDR3: CASSESLINEQYF

V: TRBV11-2
D: .
J: TRBJ2-4
size: .
DNA: TGTGCCAGCAGCTTAGTAGGAGGGTCAACCAAAAACATTCAGTACTTC
CDR3: CASSLVGGSTKNIQYF

V: TRBV28
D: .
J: TRBJ1-5
size: .
DNA: TGTGCCAGCAGCGGACAGAAGAATCAGCCCCAGCATTTT
CDR3: CASSGQKNQPQHF

V: TRBV5-1
D: TRBD2
J: TRBJ2-1
size: .
DNA: TGCGCCAGCAGCTTCGCCGGGACTAGCGGTAATGAGCAGTTCTTC
CDR3: CASSFAGTSGNEQFF

V: TRBV28
D: .
J: TRBJ2-5
size: .
DNA: TGTGCCAGCAGTTGGACCCAAGAGACCCAGTACTTC
CDR3: CASSWTQETQYF

V: TRBV19
D: TRBD2
J: TRBJ2-1
size: .
DNA: TGTGCCAGTAGTATCAGAGGGACTAGCGGGACACGGTCCAATGAGCAGTTCTTC
CDR3: CASSIRGTSGTRSNEQFF

V: TRBV5-4
D: .
J: TRBJ2-7
size: .
DNA: TGTGCCAGCAGCTCCCGACAGAAGTCCTACGAGCAGTACTTC
CDR3: CASSSRQKSYEQYF

V: TRBV5-4
D: .
J: TRBJ1-5
size: .
DNA: TGTGCCAGCAGTACGGGGATCAATCAGCCCCAGCATTTT
CDR3: CASSTGINQPQHF

V: TRBV27
D: TRBD1
J: TRBJ2-7
size: .
DNA: TGTGCCAGCAGTCCCCGGACAGGAAGATTGTGGGAGCAGTACTTC
CDR3: CASSPRTGRLWEQYF

V: TRBV7-2
D: .
J: TRBJ1-5
size: .
DNA: TGTGCCAGCAGCTTAGACATTGATCCGGTACAGCCCCAGCATTTT
CDR3: CASSLDIDPVQPQHF

V: TRBV5-5
D: TRBD1
J: TRBJ2-7
size: .
DNA: TGTGCCAGCAGCCCCAAGGGCACAGGGGCCCGCTTCGTTGGGCAGTACTTC
CDR3: CASSPKGTGARFVGQYF

V: TRBV9
D: TRBD2
J: TRBJ2-3
size: .
DNA: TGTGCCAGCAGCGTAGTGTCTAGCGGGAGTGATACGCAGTATTTT
CDR3: CASSVVSSGSDTQYF

V: TRBV7-9
D: .
J: TRBJ2-4
size: once
DNA: TGTGCCAGCAGCTTAGGGCGGGAATCCTTAGCCAAAAACATTCAGTACTTC
CDR3: CASSLGRESLAKNIQYF

V: TRBV20-1
D: .
J: TRBJ2-5
size: .
DNA: TGCAGTGCCCGGTGGGAGACCCAGTACTTC
CDR3: CSARWETQYF

V: TRBV18
D: .
J: TRBJ2-1
size: once
DNA: TGTGCCAGCTTCCGGGACGGACTATACAATGAGCAGTTCTTC
CDR3: CASFRDGLYNEQFF

V: TRBV6-1
D: TRBD2
J: TRBJ2-1
size: .
DNA: TGTGCCAGCAGTGAATTGGGGACTAGCGGCTTCTACAATGAGCAGTTCTTC
CDR3: CASSELGTSGFYNEQFF

V: TRBV19
D: .
J: TRBJ2-2
size: .
DNA: TGTGCTACGGGTGGGCGTACCGGGGAGCTGTTTTTT
CDR3: CATGGRTGELFF

V: TRBV5-1
D: .
J: TRBJ2-1
size: .
DNA: TGCGCCAGCAGCTACTCGGCCGGGGCCTACAATGAGCAGTTCTTC
CDR3: CASSYSAGAYNEQFF

V: TRBV7-6
D: TRBD1
J: TRBJ2-1
size: .
DNA: TGTGCCAGCAGCCTAAATCCGGGACAGGGCTACAATGAGCAGTTCTTC
CDR3: CASSLNPGQGYNEQFF

V: TRBV29-1
D: TRBD2
J: TRBJ2-3
size: .
DNA: TGCAGCACCGAGGTAGCGGGAGGGAAGGATACGCAGTATTTT
CDR3: CSTEVAGGKDTQYF

V: TRBV19
D: .
J: TRBJ1-5
size: .
DNA: TGTGCCAGTAGTCCCACGGTATGGGCTAGCAATCAGCCCCAGCATTTT
CDR3: CASSPTVWASNQPQHF

V: TRBV9
D: .
J: TRBJ2-5
size: .
DNA: TGTGCCAGCAGCGGGAGAGGTGGTGAAGAACACCAAGAGACCCAGTACTTC
CDR3: CASSGRGGEEHQETQYF

V: TRBV5-1
D: TRBD2
J: TRBJ2-3
size: .
DNA: TGCGCCAGCGTGGCCTCACTAGCGGGTAGGGATACGCAGTATTTT
CDR3: CASVASLAGRDTQYF

V: TRBV5-5
D: TRBD2
J: TRBJ2-7
size: .
DNA: TGTGCCAGCAGCTTGGGGGACGGGAGGAACTACGAGCAGTACTTC
CDR3: CASSLGDGRNYEQYF

V: TRBV6-6
D: TRBD2
J: TRBJ2-7
size: .
DNA: TGTGCCAGCAGTCCCCGACTAGTGGGAGGGTCCTACGAGCAGTACTTC
CDR3: CASSPRLVGGSYEQYF

V: TRBV5-6
D: .
J: TRBJ1-1
size: .
DNA: TGTGCCAGCAGCTTGGCCATAAGGAACACTGAAGCTTTCTTT
CDR3: CASSLAIRNTEAFF

V: TRBV2
D: .
J: TRBJ1-2
size: .
DNA: TGTGCCAGCAGTGTTCTGGCCCGGGGCAACCTTCAATCCCATGGCTACACCTTC
CDR3: CASSVLARGNLQSHGYTF

V: TRBV10-3
D: .
J: TRBJ1-5
size: .
DNA: TGTGCCATCAGTCAGGGGAATAACAATCAGCCCCAGCATTTT
CDR3: CAISQGNNNQPQHF

V: TRBV5-1
D: TRBD1
J: TRBJ2-1
size: .
DNA: TGCGCCAGCGGCTCGGACAGGTTCAATGAGCAGTTCTTC
CDR3: CASGSDRFNEQFF

V: TRBV7-8
D: .
J: TRBJ2-1
size: once
DNA: TGTGCCAGCAGCTCACGTATACGGCCGGGACAAGATGAGCAATTCTTC
CDR3: CASSSRIRPGQDEQFF

V: TRBV5-8
D: .
J: TRBJ2-5
size: once
DNA: TGTGCCAGCAGCTTAAACCCGCGGGAGACCCAGTACTTC
CDR3: CASSLNPRETQYF

V: TRBV7-2
D: .
J: TRBJ2-5
size: .
DNA: TGTGCCAGCAGCCCCTTGGGGGGTATCCAAGAGACCCAGTACTTC
CDR3: CASSPLGGIQETQYF

V: TRBV6-5
D: .
J: TRBJ2-3
size: .
DNA: TGTGCCAGCAGTTACTCCGCGGGCACAGATACGCAGTATTTT
CDR3: CASSYSAGTDTQYF